The 21 T cell receptor beta chains listed next were all sequenced from one sample in a study of cytomegalovirus exposure and HLA in healthy donors. The PCR employed 60 Vbeta primers together with 13 Jbeta primers. Profiled with immunoSEQ multiplex PCR; TCRdb holds only in-frame clones, not every one. The sample comprises approximately 150,000 clones, roughly 65% of which are singletons, and 4% to 5.5% rests with the top ten. Input material: PBMCs. The receptor source for this set is a young woman in good health and CMV-seropositive.

The chain joins TRBV11-3 to TRBJ2-7, with a weak D call TRBD1 (6 bases). The CDR3 is 13 residues long. The germline V gene has CDR1 SGHNT and CDR2 YENEEA. V lost 1 base, J lost 5 bases, and 9 bases lay in between. The CDR3 sequence is CASSLARGHEQYF. CDR3 bases: TGTGCCAGCAGCTTAGCCAGGGGCCACGAGCAGTACTTC.

V is TRBV5-6 and J is TRBJ1-3; no clear D gene. The germline V and J ends were trimmed by 0 bases and 0 bases, with 10 bases remaining between them. Germline loops: CDR1 SGHDT, CDR2 YYEEEE. The CDR3 totals 16 residues. The CDR3 nucleotides are TGTGCCAGCAGCTTGGATGTGGGCCCCTCTGGAAACACCATATATTTT. Protein product: CASSLDVGPSGNTIYF.

V gene TRBV7-3 combines with J gene TRBJ2-1; the D gene is possibly TRBD1 (5 bases). This CDR3 has 13 residues. The germline gives CDR1 SGHTA, CDR2 FQGTGA. The V gene lost 8 bases and the J gene lost 2 bases, with 10 bases spanning the gap. The CDR3 region has the DNA TGTGCCAGCCAGGGTTCCCCCTACAATGAGCAGTTCTTC. Encoded protein: CASQGSPYNEQFF.

J is TRBJ1-1 and V is TRBV9; 7 nucleotides agree with TRBD1. The length of the CDR3 is 14 residues. Per the germline V gene, CDR1 is SGDLS and CDR2 is YYNGEE. V lost 5 bases, J lost 1 base, and 5 bases stayed unmatched. CDR3: CASRRDSQNTEAFF. The DNA of the CDR3 is TGTGCCAGCAGGAGGGACAGCCAGAACACTGAAGCTTTCTTT.

V is TRBV28 and J is TRBJ1-2, with 8 bases aligning to TRBD1. The CDR3 sequence is 14 residues long. Germline trimming cut 5 bases from V and 3 bases from J; bases unmatched to any gene: 5. Germline V gene data show CDR1 as MDHEN and CDR2 as SYDVKM. The chain's CDR3 is CASSPGGQDYGYTF. In nucleotides, the CDR3 is TGTGCCAGCAGTCCAGGGGGACAGGACTATGGCTACACCTTC.

V is TRBV14 and J is TRBJ1-1; 8 nucleotides match TRBD1. CDR1 and CDR2 from the germline V gene are SGHDN and FVKESK. The CDR3 runs to 13 residues. V gave up 8 bases and J gave up 1 base; unmatched junction bases: 3. The CDR3 DNA is TGTGCCAGCTCGGGACAGGAGAACACTGAAGCTTTCTTT. Translating it yields CASSGQENTEAFF.

V is TRBV5-1 and J is TRBJ1-1; D gene unclear. Germline values: CDR1 SGHRS, CDR2 YFSETQ. Trimming took off 2 bases at V and 6 bases at J, with 11 bases between the two ends. The CDR3 runs 13 residues. In DNA, the CDR3 is TGCGCCAGCAGCTTTTCAGAAGTATCTGAAGCTTTCTTT. Its translation is CASSFSEVSEAFF.

The chain carries TRBV27 and TRBJ1-1; tentatively, D is TRBD1 (5 bases). This CDR3 spans 14 amino acids. Trimming took 4 bases from V and 0 from J, leaving 9 bases between them. Germline V lookup: CDR1 MNHEY, CDR2 SMNVEV (reference sequence). CDR3 amino acids: CASSWGRLNTEAFF. The CDR3 nucleotides are TGTGCCAGCAGTTGGGGCAGATTGAACACTGAAGCTTTCTTT.

This rearrangement joins TRBV5-8 to TRBJ1-1, with D unresolved. The CDR3 totals 14 residues. Germline lookup yields CDR1 SGHTS and CDR2 YDEGEE. The germline V and J ends were trimmed by 0 bases and 7 bases, with 13 bases remaining between them. This CDR3 reads CASSLVREQNEAFF. CDR3 DNA: TGTGCCAGCAGCTTGGTACGGGAACAGAATGAAGCTTTCTTT.

This clone occurred a few times. V gene TRBV5-1 combines with J gene TRBJ1-1; 10 bases line up with TRBD1. The CDR3 is made up of 17 amino acids. The germline V gene encodes CDR1 SGHRS and CDR2 YFSETQ. Trimming at V came to 2 bases and at J to 3 bases, leaving 10 bases not matched to a gene. This CDR3 is CASSFRTGGVSYTEAFF. The CDR3 region has the DNA TGCGCCAGCAGCTTTCGGACAGGGGGAGTGTCGTACACTGAAGCTTTCTTT.

V usage is TRBV7-9 and J usage is TRBJ1-6; TRBD1 matches at 7 bases. Losses at the gene ends were 5 bases for V and 5 bases for J; bases not matched to a gene: 6. Per the germline V gene, CDR1 is SEHNR and CDR2 is FQNEAQ (reference sequence). The CDR3 has 15 residues. The CDR3 sequence is CASSPYQGDNSPLHF. For the CDR3, the DNA is TGTGCCAGCAGCCCCTACCAGGGGGATAATTCACCCCTCCACTTT.

This chain joins TRBV27 and TRBJ2-2; 9 nucleotides agree with TRBD1. The germline V gene encodes CDR1 MNHEY and CDR2 SMNVEV (reference sequence). The CDR3 spans 16 residues. V was clipped by 5 bases and J by 7 bases; unmatched bases: 11. The CDR3 sequence: CASSLGQGSLGGELFF. CDR3 DNA sequence: TGTGCCAGCAGTCTAGGACAGGGGTCCTTAGGCGGGGAGCTGTTTTTT.

The chain uses TRBV27 and TRBJ2-7, with D perhaps matching TRBD1 (6 bases). V lost 6 bases and J 3 bases, leaving 15 bases between the germline ends. Germline V CDR1 and CDR2: MNHEY, SMNVEV (reference sequence). This CDR3 is built from 14 residues. CDR3 loop: CASSPGVALYEQYF. In DNA, the CDR3 is TGTGCCAGCAGCCCAGGGGTCGCCCTCTACGAGCAGTACTTC.

V is TRBV28 and J is TRBJ1-5, with TRBD1 matching over 8 bases. The CDR3 totals 15 residues. CDR1 is MDHEN and CDR2 is SYDVKM in the germline V gene. V was clipped by 6 bases and J by 2 bases; unmatched bases: 6. The CDR3, as DNA: TGTGCCAGCAGCACACAGGGGGTCGGCAATCAGCCCCAGCATTTT. Translation: CASSTQGVGNQPQHF.

This clone showed up just a few times. CDR3 sequence: CASSLTGRSQETQYF. The CDR3 bases are TGTGCCAGCAGCTTAACTGGGCGATCCCAAGAGACCCAGTACTTC. This chain connects TRBV7-3 to TRBJ2-5; no clear D gene. Germline loops: CDR1 SGHTA, CDR2 FQGTGA. This CDR3 contains 15 residues. The V and J ends lost 0 bases and 1 base respectively, with 9 bases between them.

The chain carries TRBV6-1 and TRBJ2-5; the D gene is possibly TRBD2 (5 bases). The CDR3 is 14 residues long. V lost 7 bases and J lost 7, with 19 bases in between. CDR1 and CDR2 (germline): MNHNS, SASEGT. CDR3 DNA sequence: TGTGCCAGCACACTTGAGAGGGTTCTAGGGACCCAGTACTTC. Translated: CASTLERVLGTQYF.

This clone was seen only a few times. The rearrangement uses TRBV6-1 and TRBJ1-2, with 7 bases aligning to TRBD1. Germline-derived CDR1 and CDR2 are MNHNS and SASEGT. CDR3 length: 13 residues. This CDR3 is CDKVGTDDYGYTF. The CDR3 DNA reads as TGTGATAAAGTCGGGACAGATGACTATGGCTACACCTTC.

The chain uses TRBV30 and TRBJ1-1; 11 nucleotides line up with TRBD1. The CDR3 runs 16 residues. The germline V gene has CDR1 GTSNPN and CDR2 SVGIG (reference sequence). Trimming at V came to 3 bases and at J to 1 base, leaving 7 bases not matched to a gene. The CDR3 region is CAWRGTGGGWNTEAFF. The CDR3 DNA is TGTGCCTGGAGGGGGACAGGGGGGGGTTGGAACACTGAAGCTTTCTTT.

The chain links TRBV11-2 to TRBJ2-1, with D perhaps TRBD1 (5 bases). V dropped 5 bases and J dropped 4 bases, with 15 bases sitting between them. CDR1 is SGHAT and CDR2 is FQNNGV in the germline V gene. The CDR3 has 15 amino acids. The CDR3 sequence: CASSRRSGAYNEQFF. DNA for the CDR3: TGTGCCAGCAGCCGACGAAGTGGGGCGTACAATGAGCAGTTCTTC.

In nucleotides, the CDR3 is TGTGCCAGCAGTCTTATTCCGGGTACTGAAGCTTTCTTT. Translating gives CASSLIPGTEAFF. V and J are TRBV28 and TRBJ1-1; D not resolved. CDR1 and CDR2 from the germline V gene are MDHEN and SYDVKM. The CDR3 is 13 amino acids. V was trimmed by 5 bases and J by 5 bases, leaving 12 bases between them.

The chain couples TRBV19 to TRBJ1-1, with D hard to call. CDR3 size: 13 residues. V was trimmed by 9 bases and J by 0 bases, leaving 11 bases between them. Germline V gene lookup returns CDR1 LNHDA and CDR2 SQIVND (reference sequence). The CDR3 protein is CASQPGLNTEAFF. CDR3 sequence (DNA): TGTGCCAGCCAACCGGGGTTGAACACTGAAGCTTTCTTT.